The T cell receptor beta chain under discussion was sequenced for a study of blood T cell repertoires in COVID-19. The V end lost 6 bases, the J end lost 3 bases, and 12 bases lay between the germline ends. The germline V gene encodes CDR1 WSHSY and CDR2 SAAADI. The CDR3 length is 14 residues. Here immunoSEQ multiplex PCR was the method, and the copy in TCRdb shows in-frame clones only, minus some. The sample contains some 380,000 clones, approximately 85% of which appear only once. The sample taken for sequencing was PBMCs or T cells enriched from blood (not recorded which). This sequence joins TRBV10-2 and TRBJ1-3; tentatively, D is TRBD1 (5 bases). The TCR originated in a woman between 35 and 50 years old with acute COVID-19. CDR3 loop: CASSPTGSGNTIYF. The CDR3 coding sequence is TGCGCCAGCAGCCCTACAGGAAGTGGAAACACCATATATTTT.